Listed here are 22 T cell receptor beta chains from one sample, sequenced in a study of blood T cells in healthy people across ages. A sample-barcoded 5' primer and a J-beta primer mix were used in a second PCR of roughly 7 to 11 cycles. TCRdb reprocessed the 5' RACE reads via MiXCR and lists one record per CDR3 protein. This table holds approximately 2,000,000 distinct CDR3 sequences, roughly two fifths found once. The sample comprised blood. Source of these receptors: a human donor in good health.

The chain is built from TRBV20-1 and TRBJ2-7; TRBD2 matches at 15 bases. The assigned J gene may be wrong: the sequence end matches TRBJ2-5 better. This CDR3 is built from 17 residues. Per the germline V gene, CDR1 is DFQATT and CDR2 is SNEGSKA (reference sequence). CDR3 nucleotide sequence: TGCAGTGCTCCCGGGACTAGCGGGGGGCCTACGTGGGAGACCCAGTACTTC. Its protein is CSAPGTSGGPTWETQYF.

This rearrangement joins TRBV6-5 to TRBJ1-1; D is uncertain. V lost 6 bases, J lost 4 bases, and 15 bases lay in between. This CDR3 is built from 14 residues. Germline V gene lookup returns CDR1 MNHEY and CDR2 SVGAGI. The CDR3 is CASRTTRWVTEAFF. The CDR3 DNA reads TGTGCCAGCAGGACTACAAGGTGGGTCACTGAAGCTTTCTTT.

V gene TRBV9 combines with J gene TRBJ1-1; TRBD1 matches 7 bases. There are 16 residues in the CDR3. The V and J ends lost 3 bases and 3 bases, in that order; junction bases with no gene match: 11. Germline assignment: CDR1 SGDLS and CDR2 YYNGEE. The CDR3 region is CASSGFTGTVDTEAFF. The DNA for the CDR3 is TGTGCCAGCAGCGGATTTACAGGGACAGTGGACACTGAAGCTTTCTTT.

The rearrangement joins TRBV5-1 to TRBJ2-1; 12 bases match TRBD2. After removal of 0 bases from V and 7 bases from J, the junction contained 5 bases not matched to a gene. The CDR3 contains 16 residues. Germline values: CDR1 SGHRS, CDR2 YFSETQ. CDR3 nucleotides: TGCGCCAGCAGCTTGGAAGTGACTAGCGGGGGTAATGAGCAGTTCTTC. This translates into CASSLEVTSGGNEQFF. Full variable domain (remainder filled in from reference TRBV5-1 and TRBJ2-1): KAGVTQTPRYLIKTRGQQVTLSCSPISGHRSVSWYQQTPGQGLQFLFEYFSETQRNKGNFPGRFSGRQFSNSRSEMNVSTLELGDSALYLCASSLEVTSGGNEQFFGPGTRLTVL.

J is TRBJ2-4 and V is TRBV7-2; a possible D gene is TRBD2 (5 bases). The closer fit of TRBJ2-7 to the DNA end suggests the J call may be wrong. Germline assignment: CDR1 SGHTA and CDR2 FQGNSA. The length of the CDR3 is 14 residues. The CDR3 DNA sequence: TGTGCCAGCAGCTCCCCGGTCGGGGTCTACGAGCAGTACTTC. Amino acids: CASSSPVGVYEQYF.

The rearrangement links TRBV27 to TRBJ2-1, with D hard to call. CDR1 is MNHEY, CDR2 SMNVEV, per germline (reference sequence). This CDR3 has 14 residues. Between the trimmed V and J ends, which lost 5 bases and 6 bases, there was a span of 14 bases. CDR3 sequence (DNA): TGTGCCAGCAGTCCGTACCCTCTAAGCAATGAGCAGTTCTTC. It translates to CASSPYPLSNEQFF.

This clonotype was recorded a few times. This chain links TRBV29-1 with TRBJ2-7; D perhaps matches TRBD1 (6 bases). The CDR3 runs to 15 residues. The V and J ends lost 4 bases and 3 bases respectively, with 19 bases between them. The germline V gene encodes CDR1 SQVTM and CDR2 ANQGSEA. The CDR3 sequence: CSVVRGSAAHYEQYF. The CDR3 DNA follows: TGCAGCGTTGTAAGGGGGTCGGCAGCGCACTACGAGCAGTACTTC.

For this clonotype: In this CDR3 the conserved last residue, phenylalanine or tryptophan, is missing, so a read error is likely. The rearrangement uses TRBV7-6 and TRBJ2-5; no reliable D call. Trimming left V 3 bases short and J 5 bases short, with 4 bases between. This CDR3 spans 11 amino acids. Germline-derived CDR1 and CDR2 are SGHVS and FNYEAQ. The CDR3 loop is CASSLKETQYV. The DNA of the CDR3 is TGTGCCAGCAGCTTGAAGGAGACCCAGTACGTC.

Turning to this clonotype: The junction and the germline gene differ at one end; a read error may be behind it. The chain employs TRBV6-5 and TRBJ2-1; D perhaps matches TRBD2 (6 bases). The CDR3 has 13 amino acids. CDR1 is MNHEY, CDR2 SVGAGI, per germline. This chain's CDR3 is CASSRGAYNEQCF. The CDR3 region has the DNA TGTGCCAGCAGTCGCGGGGCCTACAATGAGCAGTGCTTC.

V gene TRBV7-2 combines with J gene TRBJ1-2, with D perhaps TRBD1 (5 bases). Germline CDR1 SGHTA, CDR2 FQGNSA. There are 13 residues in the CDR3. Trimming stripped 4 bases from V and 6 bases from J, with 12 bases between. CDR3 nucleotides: TGTGCCAGCAGCTCGCTCCGGGGGGATGGCTACACCTTC. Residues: CASSSLRGDGYTF. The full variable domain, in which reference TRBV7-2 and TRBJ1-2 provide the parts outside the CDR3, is GAGVSQSPSNKVTEKGKDVELRCDPISGHTALYWYRQSLGQGLEFLIYFQGNSAPDKSGLPSDRFSAERTGGSVSTLTIQRTQQEDSAVYLCASSSLRGDGYTFGSGTRLTVV.

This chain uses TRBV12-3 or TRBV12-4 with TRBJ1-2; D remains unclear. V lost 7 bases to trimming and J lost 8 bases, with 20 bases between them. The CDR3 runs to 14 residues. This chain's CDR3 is CASTRNGSPIGYTF. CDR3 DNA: TGTGCCAGCACCCGAAATGGGAGCCCGATAGGCTACACCTTC.

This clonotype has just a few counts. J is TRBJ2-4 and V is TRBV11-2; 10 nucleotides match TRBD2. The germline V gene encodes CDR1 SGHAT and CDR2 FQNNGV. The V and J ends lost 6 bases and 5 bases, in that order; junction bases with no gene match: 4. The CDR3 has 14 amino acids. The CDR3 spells CASSGLAAQNIQYF. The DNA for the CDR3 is TGTGCCAGCAGTGGACTAGCGGCACAAAACATTCAGTACTTC.

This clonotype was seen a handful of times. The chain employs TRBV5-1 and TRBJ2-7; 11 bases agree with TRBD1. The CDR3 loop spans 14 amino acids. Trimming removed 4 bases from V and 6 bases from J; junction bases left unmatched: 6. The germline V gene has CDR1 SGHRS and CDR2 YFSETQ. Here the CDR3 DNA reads TGCGCCAGCAGCCCCGGGACAGGGGGAACCGAGCAGTACTTC. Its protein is CASSPGTGGTEQYF.

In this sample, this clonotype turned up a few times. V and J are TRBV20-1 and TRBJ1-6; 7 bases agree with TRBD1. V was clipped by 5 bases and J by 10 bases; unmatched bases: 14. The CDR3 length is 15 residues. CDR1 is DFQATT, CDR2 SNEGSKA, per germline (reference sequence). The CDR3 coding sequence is TGCAGTGCTCGGACGACAGGGAGGGGAAGATCACCCCTCCACTTT. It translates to CSARTTGRGRSPLHF.

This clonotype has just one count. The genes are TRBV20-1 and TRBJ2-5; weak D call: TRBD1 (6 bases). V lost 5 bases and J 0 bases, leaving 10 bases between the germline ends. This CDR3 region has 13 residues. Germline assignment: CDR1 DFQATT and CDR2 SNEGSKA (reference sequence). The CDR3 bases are TGCAGTGCTCCCCGGACAGACCAAGAGACCCAGTACTTC. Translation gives CSAPRTDQETQYF.

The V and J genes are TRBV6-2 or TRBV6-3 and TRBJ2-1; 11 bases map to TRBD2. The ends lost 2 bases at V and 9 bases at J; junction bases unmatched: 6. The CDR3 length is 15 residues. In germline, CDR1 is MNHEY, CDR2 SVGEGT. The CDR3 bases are TGTGCCAGCAGTTACCTTAGCGGGGGGGCCGGTGAGCAGTTCTTC. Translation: CASSYLSGGAGEQFF.

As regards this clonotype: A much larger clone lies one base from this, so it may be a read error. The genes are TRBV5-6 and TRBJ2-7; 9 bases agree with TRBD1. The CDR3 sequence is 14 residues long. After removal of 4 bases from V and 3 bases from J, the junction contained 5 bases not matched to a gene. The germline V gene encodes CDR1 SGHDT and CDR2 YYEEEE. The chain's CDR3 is CASSQTGGDYEQYF. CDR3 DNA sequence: TGTGCCAGCAGCCAGACAGGGGGGGACTACGAGCAGTACTTC.

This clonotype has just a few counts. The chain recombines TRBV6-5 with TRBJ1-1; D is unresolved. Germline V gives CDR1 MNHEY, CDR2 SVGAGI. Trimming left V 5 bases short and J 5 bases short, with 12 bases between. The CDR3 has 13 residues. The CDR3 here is CASSNTLGTEAFF. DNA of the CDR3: TGTGCCAGCAGTAACACCCTGGGGACTGAAGCTTTCTTT.

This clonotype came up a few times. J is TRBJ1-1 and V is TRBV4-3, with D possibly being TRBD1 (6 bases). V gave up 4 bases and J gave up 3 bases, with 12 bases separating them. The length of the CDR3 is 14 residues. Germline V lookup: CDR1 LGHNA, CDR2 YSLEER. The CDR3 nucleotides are TGCGCCAGCAGCCGCGCGGGGGCGGACACTGAAGCTTTCTTT. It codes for CASSRAGADTEAFF.

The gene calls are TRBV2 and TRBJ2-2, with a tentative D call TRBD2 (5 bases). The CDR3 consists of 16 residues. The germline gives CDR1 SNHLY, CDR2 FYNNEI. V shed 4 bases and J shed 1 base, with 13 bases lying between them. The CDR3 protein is CASSVVGSGNTGELFF. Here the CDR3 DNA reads TGTGCCAGCAGTGTTGTGGGCAGCGGGAACACCGGGGAGCTGTTTTTT.

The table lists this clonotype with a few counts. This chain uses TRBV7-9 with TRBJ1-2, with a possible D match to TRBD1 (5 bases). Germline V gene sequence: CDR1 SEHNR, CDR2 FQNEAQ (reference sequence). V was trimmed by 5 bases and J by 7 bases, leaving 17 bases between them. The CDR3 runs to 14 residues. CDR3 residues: CASSVGDRVSGYTF. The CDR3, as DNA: TGTGCCAGCAGCGTAGGGGACCGCGTCTCTGGCTACACCTTC.

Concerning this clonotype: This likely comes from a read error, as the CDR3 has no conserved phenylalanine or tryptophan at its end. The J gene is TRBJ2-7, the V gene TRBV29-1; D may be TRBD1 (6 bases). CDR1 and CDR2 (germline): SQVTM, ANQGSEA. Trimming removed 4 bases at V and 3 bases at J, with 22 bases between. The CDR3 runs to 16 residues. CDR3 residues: CSVAGEGTGSFYEQYI. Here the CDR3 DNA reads TGCAGCGTTGCAGGAGAGGGTACAGGGTCGTTCTACGAGCAGTACATC.